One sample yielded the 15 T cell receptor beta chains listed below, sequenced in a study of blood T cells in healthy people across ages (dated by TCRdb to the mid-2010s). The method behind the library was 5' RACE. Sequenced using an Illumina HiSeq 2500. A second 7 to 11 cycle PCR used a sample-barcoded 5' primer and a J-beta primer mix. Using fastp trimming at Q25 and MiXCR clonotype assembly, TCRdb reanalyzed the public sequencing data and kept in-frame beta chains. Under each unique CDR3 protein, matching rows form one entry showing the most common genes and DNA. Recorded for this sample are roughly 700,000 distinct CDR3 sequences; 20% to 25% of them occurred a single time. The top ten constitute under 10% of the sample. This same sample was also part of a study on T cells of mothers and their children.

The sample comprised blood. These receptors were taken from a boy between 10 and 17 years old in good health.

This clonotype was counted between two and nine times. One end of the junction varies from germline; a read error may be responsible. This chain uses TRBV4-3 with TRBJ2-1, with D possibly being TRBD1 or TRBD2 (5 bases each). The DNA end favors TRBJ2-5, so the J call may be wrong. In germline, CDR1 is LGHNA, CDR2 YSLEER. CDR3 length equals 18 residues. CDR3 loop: CTSSQDRGASGFQETQYF. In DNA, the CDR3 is TGCACCAGCAGCCAAGATAGGGGAGCCTCCGGCTTTCAAGAGACCCAGTACTTC.

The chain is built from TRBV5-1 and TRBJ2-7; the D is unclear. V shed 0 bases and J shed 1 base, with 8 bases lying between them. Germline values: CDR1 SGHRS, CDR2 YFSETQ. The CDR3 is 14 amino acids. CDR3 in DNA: TGCGCCAGCAGCTTGGACTCCCGTTCCTACGAGCAGTACTTC. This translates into CASSLDSRSYEQYF.

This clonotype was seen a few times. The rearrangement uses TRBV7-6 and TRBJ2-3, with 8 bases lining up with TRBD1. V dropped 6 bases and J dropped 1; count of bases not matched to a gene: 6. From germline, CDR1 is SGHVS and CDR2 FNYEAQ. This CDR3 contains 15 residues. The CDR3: CASSSATGGTDTQYF. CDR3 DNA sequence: TGTGCCAGCAGTTCTGCGACAGGGGGCACAGATACGCAGTATTTT. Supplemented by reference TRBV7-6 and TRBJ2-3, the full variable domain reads GAGVSQSPRYKVTKRGQDVALRCDPISGHVSLYWYRQALGQGPEFLTYFNYEAQQDKSGLPNDRFSAERPEGSISTLTIQRTEQRDSAMYRCASSSATGGTDTQYFGPGTRLTVL.

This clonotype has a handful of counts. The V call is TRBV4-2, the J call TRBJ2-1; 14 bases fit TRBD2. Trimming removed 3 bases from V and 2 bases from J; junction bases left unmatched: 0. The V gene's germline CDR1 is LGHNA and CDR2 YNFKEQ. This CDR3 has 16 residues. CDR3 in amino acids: CASSQTSGGAYNEQFF. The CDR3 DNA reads TGTGCCAGCAGCCAGACTAGCGGGGGGGCCTACAATGAGCAGTTCTTC.

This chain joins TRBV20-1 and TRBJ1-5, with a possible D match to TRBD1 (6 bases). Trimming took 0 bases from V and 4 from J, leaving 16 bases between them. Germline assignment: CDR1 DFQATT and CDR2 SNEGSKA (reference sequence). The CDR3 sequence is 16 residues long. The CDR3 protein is CSARDFMDSLNQPQHF. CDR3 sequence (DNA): TGCAGTGCTAGAGATTTTATGGACAGCTTAAATCAGCCCCAGCATTTT.

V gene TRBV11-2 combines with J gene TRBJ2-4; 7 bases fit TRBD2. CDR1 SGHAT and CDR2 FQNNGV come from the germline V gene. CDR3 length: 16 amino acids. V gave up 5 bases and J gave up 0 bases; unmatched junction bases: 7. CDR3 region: CASSPTSALAKNIQYF. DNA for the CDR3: TGTGCCAGCAGCCCCACTAGCGCACTAGCCAAAAACATTCAGTACTTC.

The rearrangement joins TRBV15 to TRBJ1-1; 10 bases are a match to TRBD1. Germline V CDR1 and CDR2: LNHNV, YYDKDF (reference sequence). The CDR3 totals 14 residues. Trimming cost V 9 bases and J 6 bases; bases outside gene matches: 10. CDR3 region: CATGGDRGDAEAFF. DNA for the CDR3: TGTGCCACTGGGGGGGACAGGGGTGACGCTGAAGCTTTCTTT.

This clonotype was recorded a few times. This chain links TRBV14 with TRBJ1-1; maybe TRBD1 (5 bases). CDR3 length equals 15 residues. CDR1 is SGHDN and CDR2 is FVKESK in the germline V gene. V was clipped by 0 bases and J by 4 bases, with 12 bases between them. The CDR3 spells CASSQDRDVVTEAFF. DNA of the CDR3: TGTGCCAGCAGCCAAGACAGGGACGTCGTCACTGAAGCTTTCTTT. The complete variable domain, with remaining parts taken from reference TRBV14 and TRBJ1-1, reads EAGVTQFPSHSVIEKGQTVTLRCDPISGHDNLYWYRRVMGKEIKFLLHFVKESKQDESGMPNNRFLAERTGGTYSTLKVQPAELEDSGVYFCASSQDRDVVTEAFFGQGTRLTVV.

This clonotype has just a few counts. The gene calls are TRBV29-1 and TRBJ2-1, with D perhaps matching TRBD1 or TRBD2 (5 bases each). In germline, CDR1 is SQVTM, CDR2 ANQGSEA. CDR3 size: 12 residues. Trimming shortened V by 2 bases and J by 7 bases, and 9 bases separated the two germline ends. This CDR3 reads CSVETWGNEQFF. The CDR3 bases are TGCAGCGTTGAAACGTGGGGGAATGAGCAGTTCTTC.

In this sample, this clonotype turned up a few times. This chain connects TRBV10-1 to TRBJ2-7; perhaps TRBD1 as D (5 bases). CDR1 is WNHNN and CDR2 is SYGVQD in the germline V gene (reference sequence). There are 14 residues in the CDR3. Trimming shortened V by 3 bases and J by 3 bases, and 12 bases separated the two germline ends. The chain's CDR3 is CASSDSRVGYEQYF. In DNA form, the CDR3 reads TGCGCCAGCAGTGACAGCAGGGTGGGCTACGAGCAGTACTTC.

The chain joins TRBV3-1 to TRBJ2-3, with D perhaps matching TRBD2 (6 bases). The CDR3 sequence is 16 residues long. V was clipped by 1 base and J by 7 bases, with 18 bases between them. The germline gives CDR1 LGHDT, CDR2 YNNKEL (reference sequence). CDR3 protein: CASSQGLGGAWHTQYF. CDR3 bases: TGTGCCAGCAGCCAAGGCCTCGGCGGGGCCTGGCATACGCAGTATTTT.

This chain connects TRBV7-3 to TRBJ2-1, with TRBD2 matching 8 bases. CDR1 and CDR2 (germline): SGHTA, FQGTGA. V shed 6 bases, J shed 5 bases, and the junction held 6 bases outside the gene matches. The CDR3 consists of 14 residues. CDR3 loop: CASSLSGTHNEQFF. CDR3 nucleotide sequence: TGTGCCAGCAGTCTTAGCGGGACCCACAATGAGCAGTTCTTC.

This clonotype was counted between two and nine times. Written as DNA, the CDR3 is TGTGCCAGCAGCTTTTACTCAGCGGGGGAATACGAGCAGTACTTC. Protein sequence: CASSFYSAGEYEQYF. This chain links TRBV5-6 with TRBJ2-7; 8 bases line up with TRBD2. After removal of 2 bases from V and 4 bases from J, the junction contained 8 bases not matched to a gene. The CDR3 is 15 amino acids. CDR1 and CDR2 (germline): SGHDT, YYEEEE.

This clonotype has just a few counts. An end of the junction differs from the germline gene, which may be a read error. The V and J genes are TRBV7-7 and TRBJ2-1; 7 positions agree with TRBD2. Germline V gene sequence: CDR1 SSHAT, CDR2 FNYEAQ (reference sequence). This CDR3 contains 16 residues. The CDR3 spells CASSSASAGVGNEQFF. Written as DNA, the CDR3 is TGTGCTAGCAGCTCGGCCTCCGCGGGGGTCGGGAATGAGCAGTTCTTC.

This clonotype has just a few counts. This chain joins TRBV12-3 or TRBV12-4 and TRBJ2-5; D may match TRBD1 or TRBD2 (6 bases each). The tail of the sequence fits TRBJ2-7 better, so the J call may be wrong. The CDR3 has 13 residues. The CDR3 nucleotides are TGTGCCAGCAGACCCACGGGGGCGGACGAGCAGTACTTC. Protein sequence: CASRPTGADEQYF.